The 18 T cell receptor beta chains given below trace back to one sample, sequenced in a study of memory CD4+ T cells and cytomegalovirus serostatus. Assay: immunoSEQ multiplex PCR; the TCRdb copy retains only in-frame clones and omits some. The profile shows some 52,000 clones, just over 75% of them singletons. The sort gate was single viable CD3+CD4+CD8-CD45RO+ cells for memory CD4+ T cells. Sequencing was carried out using memory CD4+ T cells from blood. The receptor set was obtained from an adult in good health and CMV-seronegative.

This clone has more than one count but fewer than ten. The V gene is TRBV5-1, the J gene TRBJ1-3; D gene uncertain. V gave up 1 base and J gave up 0 bases, with 11 bases separating them. CDR1 and CDR2 (germline): SGHRS, YFSETQ. The CDR3 loop spans 16 amino acids. The CDR3 sequence is CASSLNTPSSGNTIYF. CDR3 in DNA: TGCGCCAGCAGCTTGAACACCCCTTCCTCTGGAAACACCATATATTTT.

This rearrangement joins TRBV7-6 to TRBJ1-2, with 8 bases lining up with TRBD1. The germline gives CDR1 SGHVS, CDR2 FNYEAQ. V lost 5 bases, J lost 7 bases, and 6 bases stayed unmatched. The CDR3 length is 13 residues. The CDR3 is CASSAGQGVGYTF. The CDR3 DNA is TGTGCCAGCAGCGCCGGACAGGGTGTTGGCTACACCTTC.

The chain recombines TRBV11-3 with TRBJ2-7; TRBD1 matches 8 bases. CDR3 length: 15 amino acids. The germline gives CDR1 SGHNT, CDR2 YENEEA. After removal of 1 base from V and 5 bases from J, the junction contained 7 bases not matched to a gene. DNA of the CDR3: TGTGCCAGCAGCTTAGCACACAGGGGGTACGACGAGCAGTACTTC. This codes for CASSLAHRGYDEQYF.

The J gene is TRBJ2-5, the V gene TRBV18; D might be TRBD2 (6 bases). The germline gives CDR1 KGHSH, CDR2 LQKENI. V was shortened by 3 bases and J by 2 bases, with 10 bases between the two germline ends. The CDR3 covers 14 residues. The CDR3 nucleotides read TGTGCCAGCTCACCGCCCCGGGGGCAAGAGACCCAGTACTTC. This translates into CASSPPRGQETQYF.

V is TRBV5-4 and J is TRBJ1-4, with 8 bases identical to TRBD1. Trimming took 3 bases from V and 10 from J; bases not matched to a gene: 8. The CDR3 contains 14 residues. Germline CDR1 and CDR2: SGHNT and YYREEE (reference sequence). CDR3 protein: CASSSAQGARKLFF. CDR3 sequence (DNA): TGTGCCAGCAGCTCAGCCCAGGGGGCACGAAAACTGTTTTTT.

On this clone itself: At one end the junction does not follow the germline gene, possibly because of a read error. The rearrangement links TRBV7-2 to TRBJ2-2; D not certain. The CDR3 consists of 15 residues. Looked up from germline, CDR1 is SGHTA and CDR2 is FQGNSA. The CDR3 here is CASRLGRSNTGELFF. DNA of the CDR3: TGTGCCAGCAGGTTAGGACGGTCGAACACCGGGGAGCTGTTTTTT.

This clone was recorded only once. The chain links TRBV7-6 to TRBJ2-2, with 13 bases matching TRBD2. The CDR3 runs to 18 residues. The junction had 8 bases not matched to a gene; V was cut back by 3 bases and J by 4 bases. CDR1 SGHVS and CDR2 FNYEAQ come from the germline V gene. In nucleotides, the CDR3 is TGTGCCAGCAGCTTCGGACTAGCGGGGGCCGGGGGCACCGGGGAGCTGTTTTTT. Encoded protein: CASSFGLAGAGGTGELFF.

This chain uses TRBV7-6 with TRBJ2-7; D remains ambiguous. CDR1 is SGHVS and CDR2 is FNYEAQ in the germline V gene. The length of the CDR3 is 15 residues. Between the trimmed V and J ends, which lost 2 bases and 1 base, there was a span of 12 bases. The CDR3: CASSLTPLLSYEQYF. CDR3 DNA sequence: TGTGCCAGCAGCTTAACTCCCCTCCTATCCTACGAGCAGTACTTC.

This chain links TRBV5-1 with TRBJ2-7; D assignment may be TRBD1 or TRBD2 (5 bases each). Germline lookup yields CDR1 SGHRS and CDR2 YFSETQ. This CDR3 contains 16 residues. Trimming took off 5 bases at V and 4 bases at J, with 22 bases between the two ends. CDR3 sequence: CASSPGTPGNSYEQYF. The DNA of the CDR3 is TGCGCCAGCAGTCCCGGGACGCCTGGGAACTCGTACGAGCAGTACTTC.

The genes are TRBV28 and TRBJ2-2; 7 positions match TRBD1. The CDR3 totals 16 residues. Unmatched junction bases numbered 8, after V lost 5 bases and J lost 2 bases. Germline CDR1 and CDR2: MDHEN and SYDVKM. The chain's CDR3 is CASSPGGKSNTGELFF. The CDR3 DNA reads TGTGCCAGCAGTCCAGGGGGAAAGAGCAACACCGGGGAGCTGTTTTTT.

The CDR3 bases are TGTGCCTGGGGGCGGACAGGGGGAGATACGCAGTATTTT. This encodes CAWGRTGGDTQYF. The chain employs TRBV30 and TRBJ2-3, with TRBD1 matching 10 bases. This CDR3 has 13 residues. Germline CDR1 and CDR2: GTSNPN and SVGIG (reference sequence). V was clipped by 5 bases and J by 5 bases; unmatched bases: 4.

This clone appeared a few times. This chain links TRBV7-9 with TRBJ2-1, with D perhaps TRBD2 (6 bases). With 3 bases removed from V and 6 bases from J, the gap between germline ends came to 12 bases. Germline CDR1 SEHNR, CDR2 FQNEAQ (reference sequence). The CDR3 loop spans 14 amino acids. The CDR3, as DNA: TGTGCCAGCAGCTTTCCGGGGGTAAGCAATGAGCAGTTCTTC. Translating gives CASSFPGVSNEQFF.

The rearrangement uses TRBV11-2 and TRBJ2-7; possible D gene TRBD2, 5 bases. This CDR3 is 15 amino acids long. V was pared by 1 base and J by 2 bases, with 12 bases between. CDR1 and CDR2 (germline): SGHAT, FQNNGV. CDR3 in DNA: TGTGCCAGCAGCTTAGGTAGCGATCTGCCCTACGAGCAGTACTTC. This codes for CASSLGSDLPYEQYF.

This clone was seen only a few times. The chain has TRBV5-1 and TRBJ2-7, with TRBD2 as a possible D gene (6 bases). Germline CDR1 SGHRS, CDR2 YFSETQ. The CDR3 runs to 15 residues. V shed 2 bases and J shed 3 bases, with 15 bases lying between them. CDR3 sequence: CASSLDGTSYYEQYF. The DNA of the CDR3 is TGCGCCAGCAGCTTAGATGGGACTTCCTACTACGAGCAGTACTTC.

This clone has more than one count but fewer than ten. The chain is built from TRBV7-3 and TRBJ2-1; 14 bases are a match to TRBD2. Germline CDR1 and CDR2: SGHTA and FQGTGA. V lost 4 bases to trimming and J lost 10 bases; unmatched junction nucleotides: 9. The CDR3 has 16 amino acids. CDR3 residues: CASSSGLAGAVGEQFF. The CDR3 DNA reads TGTGCCAGCAGCTCGGGACTAGCGGGGGCCGTAGGAGAGCAGTTCTTC. The full variable domain, with the rest looked up from reference TRBV7-3 and TRBJ2-1, is GAGVSQTPSNKVTEKGKYVELRCDPISGHTALYWYRQSLGQGPEFLIYFQGTGAADDSGLPNDRFFAVRPEGSVSTLKIQRTERGDSAVYLCASSSGLAGAVGEQFFGPGTRLTVL.

V gene TRBV5-4 combines with J gene TRBJ2-2; TRBD1 agrees at 8 bases. The CDR3 extends over 15 amino acids. V lost 4 bases to trimming and J lost 0 bases; unmatched junction nucleotides: 2. The V gene's germline CDR1 is SGHNT and CDR2 YYREEE (reference sequence). CDR3 loop: CASSRDRSNTGELFF. In DNA form, the CDR3 reads TGTGCCAGCAGCCGGGACAGGTCGAACACCGGGGAGCTGTTTTTT.

The V and J genes are TRBV7-2 and TRBJ2-2; D is possibly TRBD2 (5 bases). There are 16 residues in the CDR3. Trimming cost V 2 bases and J 4 bases, with 14 bases left between them. Looked up from germline, CDR1 is SGHTA and CDR2 is FQGNSA. CDR3 nucleotides: TGTGCCAGCAGCTTATCGACACGTCGGGGCACCGGGGAGCTGTTTTTT. Translating it yields CASSLSTRRGTGELFF.

The chain is built from TRBV30 and TRBJ1-1, with D hard to call. Trimming removed 8 bases at V and 8 bases at J, with 18 bases between. The CDR3 totals 12 residues. Germline CDR1 is GTSNPN and CDR2 is SVGIG (reference sequence). CDR3 sequence reads: CASSSGWQEAFF. The CDR3 DNA follows: TGTGCCAGCTCGTCCGGGTGGCAAGAAGCTTTCTTT. Full variable domain (outside the CDR3, taken from reference TRBV30 and TRBJ1-1): SQTIHQWPATLVQPVGSPLSLECTVEGTSNPNLYWYRQAAGRGLQLLFYSVGIGQISSEVPQNLSASRPQDRQFILSSKKLLLSDSGFYLCASSSGWQEAFFGQGTRLTVV.